This TCR beta chain was identified during a study of cytomegalovirus exposure and HLA in healthy donors. PCR amplification relied on 60 Vbeta primers (plus 13 Jbeta primers). Data came from immunoSEQ multiplex PCR; TCRdb stores just in-frame clones and leaves some out. The sample has 110,000 or so clones; about 80% are singletons. Germline assignment: CDR1 LNHDA and CDR2 SQIVND (reference sequence). The CDR3 runs to 14 residues. Deletions cut 5 bases from V and 1 base from J, with 9 bases between. The chain is built from TRBV19 and TRBJ1-5; D is unresolved. The origin of this receptor is a woman aged 45-65 years in good health and CMV-seropositive. Sequencing used PBMCs. CDR3: CASSLLMSNQPQHF. In DNA, the CDR3 is TGTGCCAGTAGTCTTCTTATGAGCAATCAGCCCCAGCATTTT. Based on the CDR3 plus reference TRBV19 and TRBJ1-5, the full variable domain is DGGITQSPKYLFRKEGQNVTLSCEQNLNHDAMYWYRQDPGQGLRLIYYSQIVNDFQKGDIAEGYSVSREKKESFPLTVTSAQKNPTAFYLCASSLLMSNQPQHFGDGTRLSIL.